This T cell receptor beta chain derives from a study of blood T cell repertoires in COVID-19. This table comes from immunoSEQ multiplex PCR, and its TCRdb copy is limited to in-frame clones, with some not included. Among approximately 150,000 clones listed, around four fifths were seen once. The sample taken for sequencing was peripheral blood. This receptor was identified in an elderly woman with COVID-19, enrolled during active disease.

CDR3 DNA: TGTGCCAGCAGCTTTAAAAACACTGAAGCTTTCTTT. It encodes CASSFKNTEAFF. The J gene is TRBJ1-1, the V gene TRBV5-6; D unclear. The CDR3 has 12 amino acids. V lost 2 bases and J lost 2, with 4 bases in between. Germline lookup yields CDR1 SGHDT and CDR2 YYEEEE.